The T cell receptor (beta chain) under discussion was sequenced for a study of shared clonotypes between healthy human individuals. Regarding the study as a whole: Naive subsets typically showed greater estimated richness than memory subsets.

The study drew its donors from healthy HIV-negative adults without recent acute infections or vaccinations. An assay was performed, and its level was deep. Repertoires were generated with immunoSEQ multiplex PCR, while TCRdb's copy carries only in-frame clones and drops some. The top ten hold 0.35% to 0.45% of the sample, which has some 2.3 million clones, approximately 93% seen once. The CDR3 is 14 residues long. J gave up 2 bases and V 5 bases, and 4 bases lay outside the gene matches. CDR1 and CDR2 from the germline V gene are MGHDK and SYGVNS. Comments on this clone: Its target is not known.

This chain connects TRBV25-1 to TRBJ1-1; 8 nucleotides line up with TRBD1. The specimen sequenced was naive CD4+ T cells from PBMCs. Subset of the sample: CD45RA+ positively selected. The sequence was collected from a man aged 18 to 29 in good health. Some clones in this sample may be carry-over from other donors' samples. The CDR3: CASSPRGRNTEAFF. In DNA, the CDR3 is TGTGCCAGCAGTCCCAGGGGGCGCAACACTGAAGCTTTCTTT.